The 28 T cell receptor beta chains reported below all come from one sample, sequenced in a study of CD8 T cells in ankylosing spondylitis. In TCRdb, the 5' RACE reads were re-called with MiXCR into one record per CDR3 protein. The sample has approximately 250,000 distinct CDR3 sequences; approximately 8% are singletons. Sequencing was performed on blood, either unsorted or a sorted T cell fraction (not recorded which). These receptor sequences come from a female donor with ankylosing spondylitis or in good health (not recorded which).

This clonotype showed up just a few times. V and J are TRBV20-1 and TRBJ2-1, with 8 bases lining up with TRBD2. This CDR3 is 15 amino acids long. The germline V gene encodes CDR1 DFQATT and CDR2 SNEGSKA (reference sequence). V gave up 4 bases and J gave up 7 bases; unmatched junction bases: 12. The DNA of the CDR3 is TGCAGTGCTACCCCCCTAGCGGGTGTTAGTAATGAGCAGTTCTTC. It yields the protein CSATPLAGVSNEQFF.

This clonotype was counted at least ten times. The chain combines TRBV11-3 with TRBJ2-3; D possibly corresponds to TRBD1 (6 bases). CDR1 is SGHNT and CDR2 is YENEEA in the germline V gene. The V end was cut by 1 base, the J end by 3 bases, with 11 bases between. CDR3 size: 15 residues. CDR3 in amino acids: CASSLGPGETDTQYF. CDR3 nucleotides: TGTGCCAGCAGCTTAGGACCAGGGGAGACAGATACGCAGTATTTT.

This clonotype was observed at least ten times. The chain joins TRBV11-2 to TRBJ2-7; 12 bases align to TRBD2. V was clipped by 7 bases and J by 5 bases; unmatched bases: 6. This CDR3 is 14 amino acids long. The germline CDR1 and CDR2 sequences are SGHAT and FQNNGV. The CDR3 nucleotides read TGTGCCAGCACCCTGACTAGCGGGAGAGACGAGCAGTACTTC. Protein: CASTLTSGRDEQYF.

This clonotype was counted ten times or more. This chain joins TRBV7-2 and TRBJ2-1; D call uncertain. Per the germline V gene, CDR1 is SGHTA and CDR2 is FQGNSA. The CDR3 extends over 13 amino acids. V was shortened by 5 bases and J by 8 bases, with 13 bases between the two germline ends. CDR3 loop: CASSPGAPHEQFF. In nucleotides, the CDR3 is TGTGCCAGCAGCCCGGGTGCACCCCATGAGCAGTTCTTC. The entire variable domain, with the rest obtained from reference TRBV7-2 and TRBJ2-1, is as follows: GAGVSQSPSNKVTEKGKDVELRCDPISGHTALYWYRQSLGQGLEFLIYFQGNSAPDKSGLPSDRFSAERTGGSVSTLTIQRTQQEDSAVYLCASSPGAPHEQFFGPGTRLTVL.

This clonotype occurred many times. CDR3 in DNA: TGTGCCAGTAGTATAACCAACCGAGGCTCCTACGAGCAGTACTTC. Translation: CASSITNRGSYEQYF. J is TRBJ2-7 and V is TRBV19; D is unclear. Germline V lookup: CDR1 LNHDA, CDR2 SQIVND (reference sequence). The CDR3 sequence is 15 residues long. Deletions cut 2 bases from V and 0 bases from J, with 11 bases between.

The table lists this clonotype with many counts. The J gene is TRBJ1-2, the V gene TRBV18; perhaps TRBD1 as D (5 bases). CDR1 is KGHSH, CDR2 LQKENI, per germline. The CDR3 extends over 12 amino acids. Between the trimmed V and J ends, which lost 6 bases and 8 bases, there was a span of 13 bases. The CDR3 bases are TGTGCCAGCTCCCTAGGAGAGGGGGGCTACACCTTC. Its translation is CASSLGEGGYTF.

This clonotype has a count of ten or more. The J gene is TRBJ2-5, the V gene TRBV29-1, with 10 bases identical to TRBD2. This CDR3 is 16 amino acids long. V shed 7 bases and J 4 bases; nucleotides not matched to a gene: 15. Germline V gene sequence: CDR1 SQVTM, CDR2 ANQGSEA. As DNA, the CDR3 is TGCAGCGCGATACCTATGCCGGGACTAGCGCGAGAGACCCAGTACTTC. Residues: CSAIPMPGLARETQYF.

This clonotype occurred many times. The rearrangement uses TRBV20-1 and TRBJ2-7; D might be TRBD2 (5 bases). Germline lookup yields CDR1 DFQATT and CDR2 SNEGSKA (reference sequence). Trimming stripped 6 bases from V and 0 bases from J, with 12 bases between. This CDR3 has 13 amino acids. The CDR3 region is CSAGSANSYEQYF. CDR3 coding DNA: TGCAGTGCCGGTAGCGCGAACTCCTACGAGCAGTACTTC.

This clonotype was counted a few times. The V and J genes are TRBV5-5 and TRBJ2-2; tentatively, D is TRBD2 (6 bases). V dropped 5 bases and J dropped 3 bases, with 11 bases sitting between them. Germline loops: CDR1 SGHKS, CDR2 YYEKEE (reference sequence). The CDR3 has 14 residues. Here the CDR3 DNA reads TGTGCCAGCAGAGGAGGGGTCGACACCGGGGAGCTGTTTTTT. Its translation is CASRGGVDTGELFF.

Many counts were recorded for this clonotype. The rearrangement joins TRBV5-1 to TRBJ1-4; TRBD1 matches at 12 bases. The CDR3 sequence is 15 residues long. J gave up 8 bases and V 3 bases, and 5 bases lay outside the gene matches. Germline V lookup: CDR1 SGHRS, CDR2 YFSETQ. The CDR3 region has the DNA TGCGCCAGCAGCTCGGACGGGACAGGGGGCGAAAAACTGTTTTTT. Protein: CASSSDGTGGEKLFF. Combining the CDR3 with reference TRBV5-1 and TRBJ1-4 gives the whole variable domain KAGVTQTPRYLIKTRGQQVTLSCSPISGHRSVSWYQQTPGQGLQFLFEYFSETQRNKGNFPGRFSGRQFSNSRSEMNVSTLELGDSALYLCASSSDGTGGEKLFFGSGTQLSVL.

This clonotype was found many times. The chain joins TRBV12-3 or TRBV12-4 to TRBJ2-7, with 9 bases lining up with TRBD1. The junction had 5 bases not matched to a gene; V was cut back by 3 bases and J by 5 bases. The length of the CDR3 is 14 residues. CDR3 protein: CASSFSGTGNEQYF. The DNA for the CDR3 is TGTGCCAGCAGTTTCTCCGGGACAGGGAACGAGCAGTACTTC.

In this sample, this clonotype turned up many times. The gene calls are TRBV7-8 and TRBJ2-1; 7 nucleotides align to TRBD2. Germline V gene lookup returns CDR1 SGHVS and CDR2 FQNEAQ. V shed 7 bases and J 0 bases; nucleotides not matched to a gene: 18. The CDR3 totals 19 residues. The CDR3 DNA is TGTGCCAGCACCTGGGGGGGAGGCGTCTCGGGGAGCTCCTACAATGAGCAGTTCTTC. Protein: CASTWGGGVSGSSYNEQFF.

This clonotype was observed many times. The chain uses TRBV13 and TRBJ1-1; D is possibly TRBD1 (5 bases). The germline V gene has CDR1 PRHDT and CDR2 FYEKMQ (reference sequence). CDR3 length: 13 amino acids. The V and J ends lost 4 bases and 3 bases respectively, with 9 bases between them. The CDR3 DNA reads TGTGCCAGCAGCTCAAGAGGGGACACTGAAGCTTTCTTT. As protein: CASSSRGDTEAFF.

This clonotype came up many times. V usage is TRBV25-1 and J usage is TRBJ2-1; D is unclear. The germline V gene encodes CDR1 MGHDK and CDR2 SYGVNS. The CDR3 spans 16 residues. Trimming pared 4 bases from V and 2 bases from J, leaving 15 bases between. The CDR3 region has the DNA TGTGCCAGCAGTGGTTTCGGAGTCCTACCCTACAATGAGCAGTTCTTC. Translating gives CASSGFGVLPYNEQFF.

The rearrangement joins TRBV7-9 to TRBJ1-1, with a weak D call TRBD1 (5 bases). Germline values: CDR1 SEHNR, CDR2 FQNEAQ (reference sequence). This CDR3 contains 12 residues. The ends were cut back, 5 bases at V and 11 bases at J, with 15 bases in the middle. CDR3 sequence (DNA): TGTGCCAGCAGCACAGGACCTTTCGGGGCTTTCTTT. Translating gives CASSTGPFGAFF.

This clonotype was picked up many times. The chain is built from TRBV28 and TRBJ1-2; a possible D gene is TRBD1 (6 bases). Germline V gene data show CDR1 as MDHEN and CDR2 as SYDVKM. CDR3 length: 11 residues. V lost 4 bases and J 7 bases, leaving 7 bases between the germline ends. The CDR3: CASSSRGGYTF. CDR3 DNA: TGTGCCAGCAGTTCCAGGGGTGGCTACACCTTC.

This clonotype was counted between two and nine times. This may arise from a read error, as a much more abundant clone is one base away. The J gene is TRBJ2-1, the V gene TRBV10-3; the D gene is possibly TRBD2 (5 bases). Per the germline V gene, CDR1 is ENHRY and CDR2 is SYGVKD. The CDR3 contains 12 residues. The DNA of the CDR3 is TGTGTCATCAGTTTGACTACGAATGAGCAGTTCTTC. It translates to CVISLTTNEQFF.

This clonotype was seen repeatedly, ten times or more. V is TRBV6-1 and J is TRBJ2-7; the match to TRBD1 covers 8 bases. Germline V lookup: CDR1 MNHNS, CDR2 SASEGT. J was trimmed by 7 bases and V by 5 bases; bases with no gene match: 13. The CDR3 loop spans 15 amino acids. The DNA for the CDR3 is TGTGCCAGCAGTCCTTCCGGGACAGGCGTAGGAGAGCAGTACTTC. This encodes CASSPSGTGVGEQYF.

On this clonotype itself: This clone may be a read error of a much larger clone one base away. The rearrangement joins TRBV3-1 to TRBJ2-6, with 9 bases aligning to TRBD2. The CDR3 is 15 amino acids. The germline CDR1 and CDR2 sequences are LGHDT and YNNKEL (reference sequence). Here the CDR3 DNA reads TGTGCCAGCGGCCAAGCGGGAGGTGGGGCCAACGTCCTGACTTTC. Its translation: CASGQAGGGANVLTF.

As for this clonotype: Possible read error: a much larger clone is one base away. The rearrangement joins TRBV20-1 to TRBJ2-1, with 7 bases lining up with TRBD2. The CDR3 length is 12 residues. CDR1 is DFQATT and CDR2 is SNEGSKA in the germline V gene (reference sequence). V was pared by 3 bases and J by 10 bases, with 6 bases of the junction left unmatched. The CDR3 is CSASGRTFEQFF. CDR3 DNA sequence: TGCAGTGCTAGCGGGAGGACCTTCGAGCAGTTCTTC.

V gene TRBV7-9 combines with J gene TRBJ1-5, with D perhaps matching TRBD1 (6 bases). V lost 5 bases, J lost 1 base, and 12 bases lay in between. CDR1 and CDR2 from the germline V gene are SEHNR and FQNEAQ (reference sequence). The CDR3 totals 15 residues. The DNA for the CDR3 is TGTGCCAGCAGCCCCGGGGGGCACAGCAATCAGCCCCAGCATTTT. It codes for CASSPGGHSNQPQHF.

This clonotype was found many times. The chain has TRBV6-2 or TRBV6-3 and TRBJ2-3; 9 bases are shared with TRBD2. The CDR3 has 13 amino acids. V shed 6 bases and J 6 bases; nucleotides not matched to a gene: 4. CDR1 is MNHEY and CDR2 is SVGEGT in the germline V gene. The CDR3 DNA sequence: TGTGCCAGCAGCCCTAGCGGGATTGATACGCAGTATTTT. It yields the protein CASSPSGIDTQYF.

V and J are TRBV30 and TRBJ2-7; D gene uncertain. Germline-derived CDR1 and CDR2 are GTSNPN and SVGIG (reference sequence). Trimming left V 5 bases short and J 3 bases short, with 5 bases between. The CDR3 extends over 10 amino acids. For the CDR3, the DNA is TGTGCCTGGGGTAGCTACGAGCAGTACTTC. It yields the protein CAWGSYEQYF.

The chain combines TRBV14 with TRBJ2-5; D perhaps matches TRBD2 (5 bases). Deletions cut 6 bases from V and 2 bases from J, with 10 bases between. Per germline, CDR1 SGHDN and CDR2 FVKESK. The CDR3 runs 13 residues. The CDR3 nucleotides read TGTGCCAGCAGTCACGGGATGCAAGAGACCCAGTACTTC. As protein: CASSHGMQETQYF.

This clonotype was picked up many times. The CDR3 DNA is TGTGCCAGCAGTTTTGGTAGGCTAGCGGGGAGCACAGATACGCAGTATTTT. As protein: CASSFGRLAGSTDTQYF. V usage is TRBV12-3 or TRBV12-4 and J usage is TRBJ2-3, with 9 bases identical to TRBD2. The V and J ends lost 3 bases and 0 bases, in that order; junction bases with no gene match: 7. This CDR3 is 17 amino acids long.

The gene calls are TRBV28 and TRBJ1-1; possibly TRBD1 for D (5 bases). V was shortened by 1 base and J by 6 bases, with 12 bases between the two germline ends. Germline loops: CDR1 MDHEN, CDR2 SYDVKM. The length of the CDR3 is 14 residues. CDR3 amino acids: CASSLLEGGAEAFF. The CDR3 DNA reads as TGTGCCAGCAGTTTATTAGAGGGAGGGGCTGAAGCTTTCTTT.

The chain joins TRBV3-1 to TRBJ2-2; unclear D gene. The CDR3 runs 14 residues. Germline CDR1 and CDR2: LGHDT and YNNKEL (reference sequence). V was shortened by 0 bases and J by 6 bases, with 8 bases between the two germline ends. CDR3 protein: CASSQDWAAGELFF. The CDR3 DNA reads TGTGCCAGCAGCCAAGATTGGGCCGCCGGGGAGCTGTTTTTT.

This clonotype was found a few times. For the CDR3, the DNA is TGCGCCAGCAGCCAAACAAGGGGGAACATTCAGTACTTC. As protein: CASSQTRGNIQYF. This chain connects TRBV4-3 to TRBJ2-4; D is perhaps TRBD1 (6 bases). Germline loops: CDR1 LGHNA, CDR2 YSLEER. This CDR3 has 13 amino acids. The germline V and J ends were trimmed by 2 bases and 7 bases, with 9 bases remaining between them.